The 22 T cell receptor beta chains below were found in one sample sequenced in a study of identical twins. Via MiXCR, TCRdb re-called the 5' RACE reads, giving one row per CDR3 protein. The table lists some 1,700,000 distinct CDR3 sequences, more than 30% of them singletons, with approximately 0.29% in the top ten. Sequencing was carried out using cord blood. These TCRs come from a newborn girl in good health.

The V gene is TRBV7-2, the J gene TRBJ2-3, with TRBD1 identical over 7 bases. The CDR3 length is 17 residues. V shed 6 bases, J shed 0 bases, and the junction held 12 bases outside the gene matches. CDR1 is SGHTA and CDR2 is FQGNSA in the germline V gene. CDR3 in DNA: TGTGCCAGCAGGAAGGACAGGTCAATTTTAAGCACAGATACGCAGTATTTT. Residues: CASRKDRSILSTDTQYF.

With regard to this clonotype: At one end, the junction sequence differs from germline, possibly due to a read error. This sequence joins TRBV4-1 and TRBJ1-1, with 7 bases matching TRBD1. CDR1 is MGHRA, CDR2 YSYEKL, per germline. The CDR3 runs to 16 residues. DNA for the CDR3: TGCGCCAGCAGCCAAGAAAGGAGGGGGCGCGGGACTGATGCTTTCTTT. It yields the protein CASSQERRGRGTDAFF.

This clonotype was counted ten times or more. The V call is TRBV29-1, the J call TRBJ2-6, with 10 bases identical to TRBD1. This CDR3 is built from 16 residues. Per germline, CDR1 SQVTM and CDR2 ANQGSEA. Unmatched junction bases numbered 7, after V lost 4 bases and J lost 4 bases. CDR3 amino acids: CSVVGQGPLGANVLTF. The CDR3 DNA follows: TGCAGCGTTGTGGGACAGGGGCCTCTGGGGGCCAACGTCCTGACTTTC.

The chain has TRBV27 and TRBJ2-3; 7 bases match TRBD2. The CDR3 length is 16 residues. The germline V gene encodes CDR1 MNHEY and CDR2 SMNVEV (reference sequence). The ends lost 5 bases at V and 0 bases at J; junction bases unmatched: 8. CDR3 sequence: CASSPLAASSTDTQYF. CDR3 in DNA: TGTGCCAGCAGTCCTCTAGCGGCATCTAGCACAGATACGCAGTATTTT.

V gene TRBV11-3 combines with J gene TRBJ2-5, with D unresolved. The end of the DNA aligns better with TRBJ2-1, so the J call may be wrong. The length of the CDR3 is 13 residues. From germline, CDR1 is SGHNT and CDR2 YENEEA. The CDR3, as DNA: TGTGCCAGCAGCTTAAGGTCCCAAGAGACCCAGTTCTTC. Encoded protein: CASSLRSQETQFF.

This chain uses TRBV2 with TRBJ2-4, with TRBD2 as a possible D gene (7 bases). The CDR3 has 16 amino acids. Trimming shortened V by 3 bases and J by 1 base, and 13 bases separated the two germline ends. Germline CDR1 is SNHLY and CDR2 is FYNNEI. CDR3 in DNA: TGTGCCAGCAGTGAGGCGGGGGCGCTTGCCAAAAACATTCAGTACTTC. This encodes CASSEAGALAKNIQYF.

The V and J genes are TRBV20-1 and TRBJ1-3; possibly TRBD1 for D (6 bases). V was trimmed by 2 bases and J by 2 bases, leaving 13 bases between them. CDR3 size: 15 residues. CDR1 and CDR2 (germline): DFQATT, SNEGSKA (reference sequence). CDR3 in amino acids: CSARQNGGPGNTIYF. CDR3 nucleotide sequence: TGCAGTGCTAGACAAAATGGGGGGCCTGGAAACACCATATATTTT.

The chain links TRBV5-1 to TRBJ2-3; D is ambiguous. V lost 4 bases to trimming and J lost 4 bases, with 19 bases between them. There are 16 residues in the CDR3. CDR1 and CDR2 from the germline V gene are SGHRS and YFSETQ. The CDR3 spells CASSPWTQSQPDTQYF. CDR3 nucleotide sequence: TGCGCCAGCAGCCCCTGGACCCAGAGCCAACCAGATACGCAGTATTTT.

CDR3 sequence: CASSLRPRDRCSYNEQFF. CDR3 DNA: TGTGCCAGCAGTTTAAGGCCCCGGGACAGGTGCTCCTACAATGAGCAGTTCTTC. This rearrangement joins TRBV12-3 or TRBV12-4 to TRBJ2-1, with 8 nucleotides matching TRBD1. Unmatched junction bases numbered 9, after V lost 2 bases and J lost 0 bases. CDR3 size: 18 residues.

This chain joins TRBV28 and TRBJ2-3, with a possible D match to TRBD1 (6 bases). CDR3 size: 15 residues. Per the germline V gene, CDR1 is MDHEN and CDR2 is SYDVKM. Trimming pared 10 bases from V and 0 bases from J, leaving 17 bases between. The chain's CDR3 is CAIAGARLSTDTQYF. Here the CDR3 DNA reads TGTGCCATCGCAGGGGCCCGCCTTAGCACAGATACGCAGTATTTT.

This clonotype was detected a few times. The chain has TRBV20-1 and TRBJ2-5, with 8 bases aligning to TRBD2. The CDR3 consists of 14 residues. With 5 bases clipped from V and 2 bases from J, the junction kept 7 bases outside the gene matches. Germline V gene sequence: CDR1 DFQATT, CDR2 SNEGSKA (reference sequence). In DNA, the CDR3 is TGCAGTGCTTCAAGCGGGGGCCAACAAGAGACCCAGTACTTC. Its protein is CSASSGGQQETQYF.

The gene calls are TRBV29-1 and TRBJ2-6, with 7 bases identical to TRBD1. Losses at the gene ends were 6 bases for V and 4 bases for J; bases not matched to a gene: 6. The CDR3 consists of 14 residues. Per the germline V gene, CDR1 is SQVTM and CDR2 is ANQGSEA. CDR3 in amino acids: CSVLTGIGANVLTF. In nucleotides, the CDR3 is TGCAGCGTCCTGACAGGGATAGGGGCCAACGTCCTGACTTTC.

This clonotype was seen only a few times. This chain links TRBV7-2 with TRBJ1-4; unclear D gene. Trimming shortened V by 9 bases and J by 6 bases, and 17 bases separated the two germline ends. CDR1 and CDR2 from the germline V gene are SGHTA and FQGNSA. The CDR3 totals 14 residues. The CDR3, as DNA: TGTGCCAGTTCCCGCCGGCGCGGGGATGAAAAACTGTTTTTT. Its translation: CASSRRRGDEKLFF.

This clonotype was seen only a few times. The chain couples TRBV29-1 to TRBJ2-1; TRBD2 might be the D (5 bases). The CDR3 spans 11 residues. CDR1 and CDR2 from the germline V gene are SQVTM and ANQGSEA. V was clipped by 8 bases and J by 5 bases, with 10 bases between them. DNA for the CDR3: TGCAGCACTAGACCCCACAATGAGCAGTTCTTC. Protein: CSTRPHNEQFF.

V and J are TRBV4-1 and TRBJ2-7, with D unresolved. Germline V CDR1 and CDR2: MGHRA, YSYEKL. V was clipped by 0 bases and J by 0 bases, with 12 bases between them. The CDR3 runs to 16 residues. The CDR3 DNA reads TGCGCCAGCAGCCAAGATGCCCGCTCTCCCTCCTACGAGCAGTACTTC. It codes for CASSQDARSPSYEQYF.

About this clonotype: A much larger clone lies a single base off, so this may be a read error. The V gene is TRBV6-5, the J gene TRBJ2-1; 7 bases align to TRBD2. Trimming at V came to 7 bases and at J to 13 bases, leaving 16 bases not matched to a gene. CDR1 is MNHEY, CDR2 SVGAGI, per germline. This CDR3 has 14 residues. This CDR3 is CASTDGTTQETQFF. The CDR3, as DNA: TGTGCCAGCACCGACGGGACTACACAAGAGACCCAGTTCTTC.

This clonotype was detected ten times or more. The V call is TRBV6-5, the J call TRBJ2-1; 8 bases match TRBD2. The J segment lost 0 bases and the V segment lost 2 bases, leaving 0 bases of the junction unmatched. Germline V gives CDR1 MNHEY, CDR2 SVGAGI. The CDR3 is 15 residues long. The DNA for the CDR3 is TGTGCCAGCAGTTACACTAGCGGCTCCTACAATGAGCAGTTCTTC. It specifies CASSYTSGSYNEQFF.

This clonotype has more than one count but fewer than ten. This rearrangement joins TRBV7-9 to TRBJ2-1; no clear D. Trimming removed 4 bases from V and 6 bases from J, with 10 bases in between. This CDR3 is 13 amino acids long. Germline V gives CDR1 SEHNR, CDR2 FQNEAQ (reference sequence). Here the CDR3 reads CASSSIWGNEQFF. Written as DNA, the CDR3 is TGTGCCAGCAGCTCCATATGGGGCAATGAGCAGTTCTTC.

This clonotype was found a few times. This chain uses TRBV5-8 with TRBJ2-6; 7 positions agree with TRBD1. The V segment lost 0 bases and the J segment 1 base; nucleotides outside the gene matches: 4. Germline-derived CDR1 and CDR2 are SGHTS and YDEGEE. The CDR3 has 17 residues. The CDR3 bases are TGTGCCAGCAGCTTGGAACCGACAGGGTCTGGGGCCAACGTCCTGACTTTC. Encoded protein: CASSLEPTGSGANVLTF.

As for this clonotype: One end of the junction fails to match germline, which may point to a read error. The chain has TRBV5-1 and TRBJ2-3, with 9 bases lining up with TRBD2. CDR1 is SGHRS, CDR2 YFSETQ, per germline. The CDR3 covers 16 residues. CDR3 loop: CAGSLDRAGGADTQYF. CDR3 DNA sequence: TGCGCCGGCAGCTTGGATCGAGCGGGGGGCGCAGATACGCAGTATTTT.

This clonotype came up once. The chain joins TRBV12-5 to TRBJ2-3; no firm D call. The ends were cut back, 7 bases at V and 12 bases at J, with 17 bases in the middle. Per the germline V gene, CDR1 is LGHNT and CDR2 is FRNRAP. This CDR3 has 12 residues. This chain's CDR3 is CASDSVGWNQYF. The CDR3 DNA sequence: TGTGCTAGTGATTCTGTCGGCTGGAACCAGTATTTT.

This clonotype was found a few times. The chain uses TRBV12-3 or TRBV12-4 and TRBJ2-3, with a possible D match to TRBD1 (6 bases). The CDR3 runs 16 residues. The V gene lost 3 bases and the J gene lost 2 bases, with 15 bases spanning the gap. The CDR3 DNA reads as TGTGCCAGCAGTTTCGTAACAGGGTCCGTCACAGATACGCAGTATTTT. This translates into CASSFVTGSVTDTQYF.